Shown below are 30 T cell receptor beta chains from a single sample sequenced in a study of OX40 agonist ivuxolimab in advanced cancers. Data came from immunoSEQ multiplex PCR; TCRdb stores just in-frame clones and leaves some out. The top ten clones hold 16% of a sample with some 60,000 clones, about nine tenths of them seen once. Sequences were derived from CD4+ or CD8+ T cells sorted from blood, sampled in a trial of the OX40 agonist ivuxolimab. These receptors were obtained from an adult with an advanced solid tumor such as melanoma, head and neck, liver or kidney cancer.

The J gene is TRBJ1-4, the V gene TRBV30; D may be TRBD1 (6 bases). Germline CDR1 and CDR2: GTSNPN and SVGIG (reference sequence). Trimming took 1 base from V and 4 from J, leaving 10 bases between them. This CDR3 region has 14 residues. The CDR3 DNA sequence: TGTGCCTGGAGTGGAGGACAGCTTAATGAAAAACTGTTTTTT. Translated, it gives CAWSGGQLNEKLFF.

For the CDR3, the DNA is TGCGCCAGCAGTGGATCCGGGACAGGGGAAAATGAGCAGTTCTTC. This sequence encodes CASSGSGTGENEQFF. The chain couples TRBV10-2 to TRBJ2-1, with 10 bases fitting TRBD1. Germline trimming cut 4 bases from V and 7 bases from J; bases unmatched to any gene: 7. CDR1 is WSHSY, CDR2 SAAADI, per germline. The CDR3 consists of 15 residues.

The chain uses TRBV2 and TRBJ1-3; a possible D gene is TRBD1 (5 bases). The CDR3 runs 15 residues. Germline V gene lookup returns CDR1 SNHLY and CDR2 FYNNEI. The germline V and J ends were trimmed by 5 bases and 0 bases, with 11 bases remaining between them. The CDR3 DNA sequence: TGTGCCAGCAGTTGGGACCGAGCCTCTGGAAACACCATATATTTT. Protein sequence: CASSWDRASGNTIYF.

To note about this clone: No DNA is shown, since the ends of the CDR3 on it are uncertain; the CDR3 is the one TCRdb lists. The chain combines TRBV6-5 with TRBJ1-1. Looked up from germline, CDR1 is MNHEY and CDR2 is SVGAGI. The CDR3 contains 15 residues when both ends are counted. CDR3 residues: CASSTSGGRNTEAFF.

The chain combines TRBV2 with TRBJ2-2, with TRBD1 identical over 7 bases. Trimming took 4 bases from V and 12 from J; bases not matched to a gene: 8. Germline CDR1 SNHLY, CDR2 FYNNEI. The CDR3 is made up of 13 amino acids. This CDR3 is CASSVRQGGKLFF. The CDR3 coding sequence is TGTGCCAGCAGTGTCAGACAGGGCGGTAAGCTGTTTTTT.

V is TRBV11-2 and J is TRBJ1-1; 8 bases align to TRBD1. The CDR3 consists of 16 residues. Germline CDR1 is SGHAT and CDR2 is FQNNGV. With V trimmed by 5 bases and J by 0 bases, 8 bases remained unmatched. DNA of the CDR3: TGTGCCAGCAGCAAGCGGACAGGGCGTTTGAACACTGAAGCTTTCTTT. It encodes CASSKRTGRLNTEAFF. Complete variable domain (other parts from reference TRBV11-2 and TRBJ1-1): EAGVAQSPRYKIIEKRQSVAFWCNPISGHATLYWYQQILGQGPKLLIQFQNNGVVDDSQLPKDRFSAERLKGVDSTLKIQPAKLEDSAVYLCASSKRTGRLNTEAFFGQGTRLTVV.

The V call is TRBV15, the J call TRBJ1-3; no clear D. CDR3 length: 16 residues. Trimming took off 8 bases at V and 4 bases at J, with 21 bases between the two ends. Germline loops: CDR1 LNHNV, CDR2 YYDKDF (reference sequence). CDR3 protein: CATSPVARTVGNTIYF. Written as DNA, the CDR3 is TGTGCCACCTCTCCCGTGGCCAGGACCGTCGGAAACACCATATATTTT.

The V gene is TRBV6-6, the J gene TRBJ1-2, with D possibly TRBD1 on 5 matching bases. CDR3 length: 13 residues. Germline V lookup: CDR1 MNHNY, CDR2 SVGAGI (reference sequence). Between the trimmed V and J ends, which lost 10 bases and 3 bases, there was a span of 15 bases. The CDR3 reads CAIRPWDDYGYTF. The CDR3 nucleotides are TGTGCCATCCGACCATGGGACGACTATGGCTACACCTTC.

DNA for the CDR3: TGTGCCAGCGGGGGTATTAGCAATCAGCCCCAGCATTTT. Translating gives CASGGISNQPQHF. The rearrangement links TRBV28 to TRBJ1-5, with a weak D call TRBD1 (5 bases). The CDR3 covers 13 residues. V was trimmed by 8 bases and J by 0 bases, leaving 8 bases between them. Per the germline V gene, CDR1 is MDHEN and CDR2 is SYDVKM.

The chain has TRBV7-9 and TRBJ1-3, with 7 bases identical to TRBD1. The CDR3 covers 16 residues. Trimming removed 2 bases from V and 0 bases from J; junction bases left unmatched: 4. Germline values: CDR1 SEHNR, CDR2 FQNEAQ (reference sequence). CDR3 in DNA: TGTGCCAGCAGCTTACAGGGACAGAACTCTGGAAACACCATATATTTT. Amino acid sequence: CASSLQGQNSGNTIYF.

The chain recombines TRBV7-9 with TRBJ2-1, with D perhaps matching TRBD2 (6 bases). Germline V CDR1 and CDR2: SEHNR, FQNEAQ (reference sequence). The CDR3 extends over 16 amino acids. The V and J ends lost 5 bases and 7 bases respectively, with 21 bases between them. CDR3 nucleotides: TGTGCCAGCAGCGCCCCGCGGGGTGGGGTGGGGAATGAGCAGTTCTTC. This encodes CASSAPRGGVGNEQFF.

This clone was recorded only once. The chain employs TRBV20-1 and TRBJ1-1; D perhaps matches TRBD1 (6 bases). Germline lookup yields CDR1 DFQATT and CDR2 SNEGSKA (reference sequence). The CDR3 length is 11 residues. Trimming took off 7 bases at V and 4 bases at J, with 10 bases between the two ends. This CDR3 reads CSVQGSTEAFF. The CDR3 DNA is TGCAGTGTGCAGGGGAGCACTGAAGCTTTCTTT.

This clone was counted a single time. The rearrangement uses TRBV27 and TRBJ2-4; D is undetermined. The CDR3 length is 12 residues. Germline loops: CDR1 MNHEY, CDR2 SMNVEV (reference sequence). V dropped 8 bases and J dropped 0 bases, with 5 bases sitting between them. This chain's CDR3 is CASDLAKNIQYF. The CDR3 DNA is TGTGCCAGCGACTTAGCCAAAAACATTCAGTACTTC.

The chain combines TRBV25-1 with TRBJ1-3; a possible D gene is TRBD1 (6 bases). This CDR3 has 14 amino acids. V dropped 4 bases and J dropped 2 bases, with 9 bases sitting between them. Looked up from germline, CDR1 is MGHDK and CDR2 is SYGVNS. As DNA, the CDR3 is TGTGCCAGCAGTGGGGGACAAGCTGGAAACACCATATATTTT. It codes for CASSGGQAGNTIYF.

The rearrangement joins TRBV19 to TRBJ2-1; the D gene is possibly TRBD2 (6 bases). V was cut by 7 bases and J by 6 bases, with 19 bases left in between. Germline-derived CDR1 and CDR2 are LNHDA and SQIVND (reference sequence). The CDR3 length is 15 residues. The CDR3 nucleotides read TGTGCCAGTATCGCGGGTAGCGCGGAGGGCAATGAGCAGTTCTTC. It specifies CASIAGSAEGNEQFF. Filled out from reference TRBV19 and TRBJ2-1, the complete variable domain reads DGGITQSPKYLFRKEGQNVTLSCEQNLNHDAMYWYRQDPGQGLRLIYYSQIVNDFQKGDIAEGYSVSREKKESFPLTVTSAQKNPTAFYLCASIAGSAEGNEQFFGPGTRLTVL.

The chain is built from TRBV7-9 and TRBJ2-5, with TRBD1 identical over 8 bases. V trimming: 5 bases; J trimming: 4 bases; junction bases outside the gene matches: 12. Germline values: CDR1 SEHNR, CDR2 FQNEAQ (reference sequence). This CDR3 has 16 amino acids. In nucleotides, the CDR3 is TGTGCCAGCAGCAACACCCCAGGGGGCCGCGGAGAGACCCAGTACTTC. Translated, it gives CASSNTPGGRGETQYF.

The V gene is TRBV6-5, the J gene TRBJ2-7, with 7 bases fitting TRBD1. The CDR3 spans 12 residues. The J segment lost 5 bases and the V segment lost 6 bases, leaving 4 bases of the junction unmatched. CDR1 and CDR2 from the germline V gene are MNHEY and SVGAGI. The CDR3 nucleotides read TGTGCCAGCAGGGACAGGTTCGACGAGCAGTACTTC. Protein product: CASRDRFDEQYF.

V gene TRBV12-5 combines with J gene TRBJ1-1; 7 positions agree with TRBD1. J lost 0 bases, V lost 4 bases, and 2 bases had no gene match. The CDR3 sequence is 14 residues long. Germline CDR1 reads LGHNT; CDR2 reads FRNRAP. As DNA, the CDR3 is TGTGCTAGTGGTTCGGGACAGATGAACACTGAAGCTTTCTTT. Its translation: CASGSGQMNTEAFF.

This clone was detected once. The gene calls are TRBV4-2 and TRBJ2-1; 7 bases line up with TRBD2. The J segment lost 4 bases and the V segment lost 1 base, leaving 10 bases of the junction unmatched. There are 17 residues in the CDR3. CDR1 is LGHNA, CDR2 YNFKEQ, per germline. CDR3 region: CASSQATSTSAYNEQFF. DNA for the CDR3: TGTGCCAGCAGCCAAGCGACCTCAACTAGCGCTTACAATGAGCAGTTCTTC.

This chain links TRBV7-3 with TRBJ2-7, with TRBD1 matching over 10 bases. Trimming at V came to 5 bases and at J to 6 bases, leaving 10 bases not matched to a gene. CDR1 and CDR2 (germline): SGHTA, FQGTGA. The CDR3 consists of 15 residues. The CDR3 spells CASSVSGTGVGEQYF. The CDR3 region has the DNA TGTGCCAGCAGCGTATCCGGGACAGGGGTTGGCGAGCAGTACTTC.

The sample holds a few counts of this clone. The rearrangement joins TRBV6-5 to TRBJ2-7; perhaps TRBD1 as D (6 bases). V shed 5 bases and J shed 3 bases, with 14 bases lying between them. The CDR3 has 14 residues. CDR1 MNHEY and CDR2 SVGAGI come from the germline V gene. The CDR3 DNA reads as TGTGCCAGCAGTCCAAGGACAGCTGGCTACGAGCAGTACTTC. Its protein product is CASSPRTAGYEQYF.

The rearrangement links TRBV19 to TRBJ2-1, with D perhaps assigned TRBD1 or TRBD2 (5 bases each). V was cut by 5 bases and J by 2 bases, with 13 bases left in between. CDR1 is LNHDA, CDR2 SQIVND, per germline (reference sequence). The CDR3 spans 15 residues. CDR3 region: CASSPRGAAYNEQFF. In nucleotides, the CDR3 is TGTGCCAGTAGTCCCCGAGGGGCGGCCTACAATGAGCAGTTCTTC.

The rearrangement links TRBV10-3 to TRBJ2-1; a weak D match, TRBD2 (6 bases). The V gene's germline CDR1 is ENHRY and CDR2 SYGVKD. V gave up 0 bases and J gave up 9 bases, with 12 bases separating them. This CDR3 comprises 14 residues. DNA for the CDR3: TGTGCCATCAGTGAGTCGGGGGGTTTACCTGAGCAGTTCTTC. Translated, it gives CAISESGGLPEQFF.

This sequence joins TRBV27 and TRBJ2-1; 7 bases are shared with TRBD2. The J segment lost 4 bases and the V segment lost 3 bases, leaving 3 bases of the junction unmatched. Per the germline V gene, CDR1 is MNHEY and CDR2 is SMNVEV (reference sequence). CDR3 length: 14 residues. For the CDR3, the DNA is TGTGCCAGCAGTTTGCTAGCGGAATACAATGAGCAGTTCTTC. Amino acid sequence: CASSLLAEYNEQFF.

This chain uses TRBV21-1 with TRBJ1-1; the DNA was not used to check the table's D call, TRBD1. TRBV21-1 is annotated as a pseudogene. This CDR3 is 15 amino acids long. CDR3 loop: CASSRYRSLMAEAFF. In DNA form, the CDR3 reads TGTGCCAGCAGCCGCTACAGGTCTCTGATGGCTGAAGCTTTCTTT.

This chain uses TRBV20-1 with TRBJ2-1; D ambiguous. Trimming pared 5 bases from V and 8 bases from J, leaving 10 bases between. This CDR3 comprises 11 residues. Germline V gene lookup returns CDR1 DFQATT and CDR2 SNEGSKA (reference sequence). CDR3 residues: CSAFYSHEQFF. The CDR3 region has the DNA TGCAGTGCTTTTTATTCCCATGAGCAGTTCTTC.

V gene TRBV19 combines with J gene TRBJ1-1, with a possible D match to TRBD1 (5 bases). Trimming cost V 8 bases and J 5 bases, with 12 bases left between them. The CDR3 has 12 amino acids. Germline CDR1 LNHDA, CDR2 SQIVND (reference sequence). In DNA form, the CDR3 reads TGTGCCAGTGGGGGAAGACGGACTGAAGCTTTCTTT. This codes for CASGGRRTEAFF.

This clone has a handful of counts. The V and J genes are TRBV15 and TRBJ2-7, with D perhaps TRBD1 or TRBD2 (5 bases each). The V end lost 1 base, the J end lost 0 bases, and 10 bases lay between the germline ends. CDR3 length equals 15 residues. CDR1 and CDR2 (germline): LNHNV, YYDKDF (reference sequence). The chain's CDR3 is CATSRAGTGSYEQYF. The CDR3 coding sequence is TGTGCCACCAGCAGAGCAGGGACCGGCTCCTACGAGCAGTACTTC.

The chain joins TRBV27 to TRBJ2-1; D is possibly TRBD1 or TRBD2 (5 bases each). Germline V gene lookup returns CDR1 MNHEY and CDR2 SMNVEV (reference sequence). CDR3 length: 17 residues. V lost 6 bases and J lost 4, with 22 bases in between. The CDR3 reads CASRSYPGLAAYNEQFF. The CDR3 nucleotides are TGTGCCAGCAGATCTTACCCGGGGCTAGCAGCATACAATGAGCAGTTCTTC.

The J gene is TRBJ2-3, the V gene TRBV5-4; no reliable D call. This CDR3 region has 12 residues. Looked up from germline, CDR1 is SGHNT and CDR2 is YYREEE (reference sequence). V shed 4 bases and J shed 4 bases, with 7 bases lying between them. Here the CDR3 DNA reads TGTGCCAGCAGCCCCCGTCCAGATACGCAGTATTTT. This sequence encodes CASSPRPDTQYF.